A single sample is the source of the 14 T cell receptor beta chains below, sequenced in a study of PD-1 blockade in mismatch repair-deficient tumors. TCRdb keeps only in-frame clones here, not all; method: immunoSEQ multiplex PCR. This table has tens of thousands of clones, roughly 80% appearing once. Sequencing used peripheral blood, obtained 12 weeks after starting pembrolizumab. All receptors derive from an adult with mismatch repair-deficient cancer.

The chain employs TRBV7-8 and TRBJ2-1; 7 bases fit TRBD2. The V gene's germline CDR1 is SGHVS and CDR2 FQNEAQ. J was trimmed by 9 bases and V by 4 bases; bases with no gene match: 6. This CDR3 contains 13 residues. DNA of the CDR3: TGTGCCAGCAGCTCGGGACTATACGGTGAGCAGTTCTTC. It translates to CASSSGLYGEQFF.

The chain recombines TRBV5-4 with TRBJ1-2, with 11 bases that match TRBD1. CDR3 length equals 14 residues. Trimming removed 3 bases from V and 4 bases from J; junction bases left unmatched: 2. Germline V lookup: CDR1 SGHNT, CDR2 YYREEE (reference sequence). CDR3: CASSWTGGGYGYTF. In DNA form, the CDR3 reads TGTGCCAGCAGCTGGACAGGGGGCGGCTATGGCTACACCTTC.

The CDR3 region is CASSPSGGWESYEQYF. Here the CDR3 DNA reads TGTGCCAGCAGCCCCTCCGGGGGTTGGGAATCCTACGAGCAGTACTTC. The chain has TRBV5-6 and TRBJ2-7, with D possibly TRBD2 on 6 matching bases. Deletions cut 4 bases from V and 1 base from J, with 18 bases between. Germline V gene sequence: CDR1 SGHDT, CDR2 YYEEEE. The CDR3 is 16 amino acids.

This clone has a handful of counts. V is TRBV10-3 and J is TRBJ2-3, with 11 bases lining up with TRBD2. The junction had 8 bases not matched to a gene; V was cut back by 10 bases and J by 2 bases. This CDR3 region has 15 residues. Germline-derived CDR1 and CDR2 are ENHRY and SYGVKD. CDR3 residues: CASTEGLAVTDTQYF. DNA of the CDR3: TGTGCCAGCACGGAGGGACTAGCGGTCACAGATACGCAGTATTTT.

The CDR3 bases are TGTGCCAGCAGTGCGACGGGACAGGGTGAAGAAAAACTGTTTTTT. Its translation: CASSATGQGEEKLFF. V and J are TRBV6-6 and TRBJ1-4; TRBD1 matches at 9 bases. CDR3 length: 15 amino acids. The germline CDR1 and CDR2 sequences are MNHNY and SVGAGI (reference sequence). V gave up 5 bases and J gave up 8 bases; unmatched junction bases: 9.

V gene TRBV18 combines with J gene TRBJ2-1; D is undetermined. CDR3 size: 16 residues. Germline-derived CDR1 and CDR2 are KGHSH and LQKENI. V dropped 2 bases and J dropped 0 bases, with 11 bases sitting between them. The DNA for the CDR3 is TGTGCCAGCTCACCAGGAGAGGTTAGCTCCTACAATGAGCAGTTCTTC. Residues: CASSPGEVSSYNEQFF. Filled out from reference TRBV18 and TRBJ2-1, the complete variable domain reads NAGVMQNPRHLVRRRGQEARLRCSPMKGHSHVYWYRQLPEEGLKFMVYLQKENIIDESGMPKERFSAEFPKEGPSILRIQQVVRGDSAAYFCASSPGEVSSYNEQFFGPGTRLTVL.

In DNA form, the CDR3 reads TGTGCCAGCAAATTATACACAGGGGGCCAAGAGCAGTACTTC. Encoded protein: CASKLYTGGQEQYF. The V gene is TRBV27, the J gene TRBJ2-7, with TRBD1 matching 9 bases. V gave up 7 bases and J gave up 7 bases; unmatched junction bases: 11. The CDR3 contains 14 residues. CDR1 MNHEY and CDR2 SMNVEV come from the germline V gene (reference sequence).

This chain connects TRBV7-2 to TRBJ2-1; 7 nucleotides agree with TRBD2. The germline gives CDR1 SGHTA, CDR2 FQGNSA. J gave up 7 bases and V 4 bases, and 10 bases lay outside the gene matches. The CDR3 is 15 residues long. As DNA, the CDR3 is TGTGCCAGCAGCTCGGACGCCCTCGGGAGGAATGAGCAGTTCTTC. As protein: CASSSDALGRNEQFF.

CDR3 amino acids: CASSSDSGGSYNEQFF. CDR3 nucleotides: TGTGCCAGCAGTTCTGATAGCGGGGGCTCCTACAATGAGCAGTTCTTC. The chain has TRBV11-3 and TRBJ2-1; TRBD2 agrees at 9 bases. The CDR3 totals 16 residues. Per germline, CDR1 SGHNT and CDR2 YENEEA. V trimming: 6 bases; J trimming: 0 bases; junction bases outside the gene matches: 6.

V is TRBV7-9 and J is TRBJ1-1; unclear D gene. V lost 5 bases and J lost 0, with 1 base in between. Germline assignment: CDR1 SEHNR and CDR2 FQNEAQ (reference sequence). The CDR3 totals 11 residues. The CDR3, as DNA: TGTGCCAGCAGCCTGAACACTGAAGCTTTCTTT. Translation gives CASSLNTEAFF.

The chain has TRBV29-1 and TRBJ1-1; possibly TRBD1 for D (5 bases). Trimming removed 6 bases from V and 1 base from J, with 12 bases in between. Germline V gene data show CDR1 as SQVTM and CDR2 as ANQGSEA. The CDR3 sequence is 13 residues long. In nucleotides, the CDR3 is TGCAGCGTAGTACCCAGGGCGAACACTGAAGCTTTCTTT. It codes for CSVVPRANTEAFF. The complete variable domain, with remaining parts taken from reference TRBV29-1 and TRBJ1-1, reads SAVISQKPSRDICQRGTSLTIQCQVDSQVTMMFWYRQQPGQSLTLIATANQGSEATYESGFVIDKFPISRPNLTFSTLTVSNMSPEDSSIYLCSVVPRANTEAFFGQGTRLTVV.

The chain carries TRBV7-8 and TRBJ2-2; D tentatively reads TRBD1 or TRBD2 (6 bases each). Germline loops: CDR1 SGHVS, CDR2 FQNEAQ. CDR3 length: 15 residues. Trimming cost V 1 base and J 5 bases, with 11 bases left between them. This CDR3 is CASSLVGGRTGELFF. DNA of the CDR3: TGTGCCAGCAGCTTAGTTGGGGGGCGGACCGGGGAGCTGTTTTTT.

CDR3 nucleotides: TGCAGCTTCATAGGGACAGGGGACTTCTACGAGCAGTACTTC. It encodes CSFIGTGDFYEQYF. J is TRBJ2-7 and V is TRBV29-1, with TRBD1 matching 10 bases. This CDR3 contains 14 residues. Trimming cost V 8 bases and J 3 bases; bases outside gene matches: 10. Germline V gene lookup returns CDR1 SQVTM and CDR2 ANQGSEA.

This chain uses TRBV7-2 with TRBJ1-2, with TRBD1 matching 9 bases. The J segment lost 7 bases and the V segment lost 6 bases, leaving 12 bases of the junction unmatched. The CDR3 length is 15 residues. From germline, CDR1 is SGHTA and CDR2 FQGNSA. The CDR3 region is CASRRRQGGQSGYTF. The CDR3 nucleotides are TGTGCCAGCAGACGCCGACAGGGGGGTCAGAGTGGCTACACCTTC.